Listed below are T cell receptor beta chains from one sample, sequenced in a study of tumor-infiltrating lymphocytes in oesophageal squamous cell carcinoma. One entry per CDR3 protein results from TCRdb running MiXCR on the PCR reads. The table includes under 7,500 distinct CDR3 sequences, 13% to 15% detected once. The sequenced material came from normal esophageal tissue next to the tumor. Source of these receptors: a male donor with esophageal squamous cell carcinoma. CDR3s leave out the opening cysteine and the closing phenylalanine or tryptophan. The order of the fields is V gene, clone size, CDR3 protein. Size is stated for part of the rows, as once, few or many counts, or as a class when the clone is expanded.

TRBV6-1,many,ASRQGTPYEQY
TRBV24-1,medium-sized,ATSEGGLAGASSYNEQF
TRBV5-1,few,ASSLVGLNNEQF
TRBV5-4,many,ASSLVSGVIGETQY
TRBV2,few,ASRLTGAPTRKNEQF
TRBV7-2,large,ASSYRETQY
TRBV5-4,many,ASSLDYEAF
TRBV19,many,ASSMGSGRPNNEQF
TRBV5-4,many,ASSWGLRGPKVDTQY
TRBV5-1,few,ASSLDYRGRAKNIQY
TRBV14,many,ASSQDLWSAF
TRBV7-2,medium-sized,ASSQTGRNQPQH
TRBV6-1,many,ASSSTDKNTEAF
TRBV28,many,AAHEWAPNYGYT
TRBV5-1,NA,ASSSTPYEQY
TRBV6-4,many,ASSDKTGYT
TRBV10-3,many,AISEIAGGSSNEQF
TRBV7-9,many,ASSSGQGNSPLH
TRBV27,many,ASSPSGGPFTDTQY
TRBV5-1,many,ASSLAGQGARGQETQY
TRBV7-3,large,ASRPSVTSSYNEQF
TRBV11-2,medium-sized,ASSLTLGTEAF
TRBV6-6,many,ASSYSSGVGTGELF
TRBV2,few,ASNYKIQETQY
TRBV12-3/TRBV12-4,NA,ASSFDSLSYNEQE
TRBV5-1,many,ASRRRQVQETQY
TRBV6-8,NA,ASSRDRSNELY
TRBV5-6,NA,ASSFGDNTEAF
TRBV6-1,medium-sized,ASSSLKVQGHEQY
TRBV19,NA,ASSILPGTDTQY
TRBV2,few,ASSEWLARDTQY
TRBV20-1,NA,SARDPGQGPDTQY
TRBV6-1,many,ASSEEGQLKNIQY
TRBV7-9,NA,ASSPTSNTEAY
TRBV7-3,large,ASSEQQGNEQF
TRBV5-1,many,ASSIDRGSYEQY
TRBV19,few,ASSTPLGGAEPQH
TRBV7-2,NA,ASSLKLVGLVNEQF
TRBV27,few,ASSLPQGQQY
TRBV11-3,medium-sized,ASSLDSPPYNEQF